These 29 T cell receptor beta chains share one sample of origin, sequenced in a study of Ad26.COV2.S vaccination and SARS-CoV-2 variants. Repertoires were generated with immunoSEQ multiplex PCR, while TCRdb's copy carries only in-frame clones and drops some. The repertoire includes about 400,000 clones, around 89% of them detected once, and approximately 1.9% sits in the top ten. Stated treatment: 19 received Ad26.COV2.S at low or high dose, single or two shots; a few received placebo; per-sample allocation not given. Specimen acquisition occurred on day 63 following the initial vaccine or placebo injection. Material: peripheral blood, obtained in a trial of Ad26.COV2.S vaccine versus placebo. These receptors all come from a person between 18 and 65 years old who received the Ad26.COV2.S COVID-19 vaccine or a placebo.

The J gene is TRBJ2-3, the V gene TRBV6-5; D is possibly TRBD1 or TRBD2 (6 bases each). Germline CDR1 reads MNHEY; CDR2 reads SVGAGI. Trimming removed 4 bases from V and 4 bases from J, with 18 bases in between. This CDR3 has 16 residues. CDR3 protein: CASSFSGGQSADTQYF. The CDR3 bases are TGTGCCAGCAGTTTTTCTGGGGGGCAATCGGCAGATACGCAGTATTTT.

The V and J genes are TRBV7-2 and TRBJ2-3, with 10 bases identical to TRBD2. From germline, CDR1 is SGHTA and CDR2 FQGNSA. The CDR3 runs 17 residues. The junction had 11 bases not matched to a gene; V was cut back by 3 bases and J by 5 bases. Written as DNA, the CDR3 is TGTGCCAGCAGCTTCAGCGGGGGGGGGCGCGTCGGAGATACGCAGTATTTT. Amino acids: CASSFSGGGRVGDTQYF.

The chain joins TRBV30 to TRBJ2-3, with TRBD1 identical over 9 bases. This CDR3 has 15 residues. J lost 4 bases, V lost 4 bases, and 9 bases had no gene match. CDR1 is GTSNPN and CDR2 is SVGIG in the germline V gene (reference sequence). In nucleotides, the CDR3 is TGTGCCTGGACGACCGGGACAGGGAGATCAGATACGCAGTATTTT. Protein: CAWTTGTGRSDTQYF.

The chain couples TRBV12-5 to TRBJ2-7; D not resolved. The CDR3 runs to 13 residues. Germline V lookup: CDR1 LGHNT, CDR2 FRNRAP. V gave up 3 bases and J gave up 5 bases, with 11 bases separating them. The CDR3 sequence: CASGLKGPHEQYF. In DNA form, the CDR3 reads TGTGCTAGTGGTTTAAAAGGGCCCCACGAGCAGTACTTC.

V usage is TRBV28 and J usage is TRBJ1-5; TRBD1 matches at 7 bases. Germline V gives CDR1 MDHEN, CDR2 SYDVKM. Germline trimming cut 7 bases from V and 0 bases from J; bases unmatched to any gene: 12. The CDR3 has 17 amino acids. The CDR3 bases are TGTGCCAGCAACCGACAGGGTCGTGGGTCTAGCAATCAGCCCCAGCATTTT. Its translation: CASNRQGRGSSNQPQHF. Based on the CDR3 plus reference TRBV28 and TRBJ1-5, the full variable domain is DVKVTQSSRYLVKRTGEKVFLECVQDMDHENMFWYRQDPGLGLRLIYFSYDVKMKEKGDIPEGYSVSREKKERFSLILESASTNQTSMYLCASNRQGRGSSNQPQHFGDGTRLSIL.

The chain links TRBV29-1 to TRBJ2-1, with a tentative D call TRBD2 (6 bases). The germline gives CDR1 SQVTM, CDR2 ANQGSEA. V gave up 1 base and J gave up 0 bases, with 13 bases separating them. This CDR3 contains 16 residues. DNA of the CDR3: TGCAGCGTTGAAGTGAGCGGGTTCAGCTCCTACAATGAGCAGTTCTTC. Protein sequence: CSVEVSGFSSYNEQFF.

V usage is TRBV15 and J usage is TRBJ2-3; D unresolved. The CDR3 contains 14 residues. V lost 0 bases and J 6 bases, leaving 10 bases between the germline ends. Per germline, CDR1 LNHNV and CDR2 YYDKDF (reference sequence). The CDR3 loop is CATSREVSGDTQYF. The CDR3 DNA is TGTGCCACCAGCAGAGAGGTCTCCGGGGATACGCAGTATTTT.

V usage is TRBV24-1 and J usage is TRBJ2-1, with D uncertain. The CDR3 loop spans 14 amino acids. Trimming cost V 4 bases and J 0 bases, with 6 bases left between them. Per the germline V gene, CDR1 is KGHDR and CDR2 is SFDVKD. The CDR3 DNA is TGTGCCACCAGTGAGAGAGGCTCCTACAATGAGCAGTTCTTC. Its protein product is CATSERGSYNEQFF.

The V call is TRBV27, the J call TRBJ2-2; D is ambiguous. V was pared by 1 base and J by 5 bases, with 11 bases between. Germline V CDR1 and CDR2: MNHEY, SMNVEV (reference sequence). The CDR3 extends over 15 amino acids. The CDR3 region is CASSLLETHTGELFF. The CDR3 DNA is TGTGCCAGCAGTTTATTGGAAACCCATACCGGGGAGCTGTTTTTT.

The V call is TRBV9, the J call TRBJ2-2; a weak D match, TRBD1 (6 bases). V lost 0 bases and J 4 bases, leaving 10 bases between the germline ends. There are 15 residues in the CDR3. Germline CDR1 and CDR2: SGDLS and YYNGEE. CDR3 sequence: CASSVEGGSTGELFF. In DNA form, the CDR3 reads TGTGCCAGCAGCGTAGAAGGGGGAAGCACCGGGGAGCTGTTTTTT.

V is TRBV4-3 and J is TRBJ2-3; D is unresolved. With 2 bases removed from V and 4 bases from J, the gap between germline ends came to 10 bases. This CDR3 has 14 amino acids. Germline CDR1 and CDR2: LGHNA and YSLEER. The CDR3 here is CASSQSRSSDTQYF. The CDR3 DNA sequence: TGCGCCAGCAGCCAATCTCGGAGCTCAGATACGCAGTATTTT.

In DNA form, the CDR3 reads TGTGCCAGCAGCGTCGACGGGACTGAAGCTTTCTTT. Encoded protein: CASSVDGTEAFF. The chain couples TRBV6-5 to TRBJ1-1; D is unresolved. CDR1 MNHEY and CDR2 SVGAGI come from the germline V gene. This CDR3 is built from 12 residues. With 6 bases removed from V and 5 bases from J, the gap between germline ends came to 10 bases.

The rearrangement links TRBV7-8 to TRBJ2-7, with D tentatively TRBD1 or TRBD2 (6 bases each). Germline V CDR1 and CDR2: SGHVS, FQNEAQ. V was pared by 0 bases and J by 3 bases, with 12 bases between. The CDR3 contains 15 residues. The CDR3 sequence is CASSLAGGLIYEQYF. The CDR3 DNA sequence: TGTGCCAGCAGCTTAGCGGGGGGCCTGATCTACGAGCAGTACTTC.

This clone was recorded at least ten times. The J gene is TRBJ1-5, the V gene TRBV12-3 or TRBV12-4; TRBD1 might be the D (6 bases). CDR3 length: 13 residues. V was shortened by 8 bases and J by 4 bases, with 12 bases between the two germline ends. This chain's CDR3 is CASRTGHNQPQHF. CDR3 nucleotide sequence: TGTGCCAGCCGAACAGGGCATAATCAGCCCCAGCATTTT.

V is TRBV28 and J is TRBJ1-2; weak D call: TRBD1 (6 bases). Deletions cut 7 bases from V and 4 bases from J, with 25 bases between. The CDR3 length is 17 residues. In germline, CDR1 is MDHEN, CDR2 SYDVKM. The CDR3 loop is CASTFRAGGRKRYGYTF. CDR3 nucleotides: TGTGCCAGCACTTTCCGGGCCGGGGGGCGAAAACGCTATGGCTACACCTTC.

The CDR3 coding sequence is TGTGCCAGCAGCCAAACCCTCGGGCTACTAGTCTCCTACGAGCAGTACTTC. This codes for CASSQTLGLLVSYEQYF. This rearrangement joins TRBV3-1 (or the pseudogene TRBV3-2) to TRBJ2-7, with a weak D call TRBD2 (5 bases). The CDR3 is 17 amino acids. Deletions cut 2 bases from V and 0 bases from J, with 17 bases between. Germline CDR1 and CDR2: LGHDT and YNNKEL (reference sequence).

The chain recombines TRBV10-3 with TRBJ1-1; 7 bases are a match to TRBD1. Looked up from germline, CDR1 is ENHRY and CDR2 is SYGVKD. The V segment lost 6 bases and the J segment 8 bases; nucleotides outside the gene matches: 3. The CDR3 spans 11 residues. CDR3 bases: TGTGCCATCAGGGACAGGCCAGAAGCTTTCTTT. Protein sequence: CAIRDRPEAFF.

The count of this clone is one. The J gene is TRBJ1-5, the V gene TRBV3-1 (or the pseudogene TRBV3-2); D unclear. CDR1 and CDR2 from the germline V gene are LGHDT and YNNKEL (reference sequence). V was cut by 3 bases and J by 9 bases, with 21 bases left in between. CDR3 length equals 16 residues. The DNA for the CDR3 is TGTGCCAGCAGCCACGAATGCGGGAGGTTCGGGCGGCCCCAGCATTTT. It encodes CASSHECGRFGRPQHF.

The chain uses TRBV5-1 and TRBJ2-7; the D gene is possibly TRBD2 (5 bases). The CDR3 extends over 12 amino acids. Deletions cut 5 bases from V and 12 bases from J, with 18 bases between. The V gene's germline CDR1 is SGHRS and CDR2 YFSETQ. This chain's CDR3 is CASRTGRTGWYF. The CDR3 DNA reads as TGCGCCAGCAGGACCGGACGGACTGGATGGTACTTC.

The rearrangement uses TRBV3-1 (or the pseudogene TRBV3-2) and TRBJ2-3, with TRBD2 matching 13 bases. Germline V gives CDR1 LGHDT, CDR2 YNNKEL (reference sequence). The ends lost 1 base at V and 2 bases at J; junction bases unmatched: 9. This CDR3 region has 19 residues. CDR3 residues: CASSQGTSGSSLHTDTQYF. The CDR3 DNA reads as TGTGCCAGCAGCCAAGGGACTAGCGGGAGTAGCCTTCACACAGATACGCAGTATTTT.

The V gene is TRBV5-4, the J gene TRBJ2-7; D gene ambiguous. Germline CDR1 SGHNT, CDR2 YYREEE (reference sequence). The V and J ends lost 1 base and 0 bases respectively, with 14 bases between them. The CDR3 has 16 amino acids. CDR3 loop: CASSLYGSTRSYEQYF. In DNA form, the CDR3 reads TGTGCCAGCAGCTTGTACGGTAGCACACGCTCCTACGAGCAGTACTTC.

The gene calls are TRBV3-1 (or the pseudogene TRBV3-2) and TRBJ2-1, with D unresolved. CDR1 and CDR2 from the germline V gene are LGHDT and YNNKEL (reference sequence). CDR3 length: 14 amino acids. Trimming took off 4 bases at V and 0 bases at J, with 7 bases between the two ends. CDR3 DNA sequence: TGTGCCAGCAGCCGAGGCAGCTCCTACAATGAGCAGTTCTTC. It encodes CASSRGSSYNEQFF.

The chain joins TRBV30 to TRBJ2-2, with D uncertain. The germline gives CDR1 GTSNPN, CDR2 SVGIG (reference sequence). This CDR3 region has 13 residues. The V gene lost 0 bases and the J gene lost 6 bases, with 8 bases spanning the gap. In DNA form, the CDR3 reads TGTGCCTGGAGTGTTGGGGTCCCCGGGGAGCTGTTTTTT. It codes for CAWSVGVPGELFF.

The V and J genes are TRBV7-3 and TRBJ2-1, with 7 bases matching TRBD1. With 6 bases clipped from V and 6 bases from J, the junction kept 11 bases outside the gene matches. The CDR3 is made up of 15 amino acids. Germline assignment: CDR1 SGHTA and CDR2 FQGTGA. For the CDR3, the DNA is TGTGCCAGCAGTCAGAGGAAGGGGGCTGTCAATGAGCAGTTCTTC. Residues: CASSQRKGAVNEQFF.

V usage is TRBV4-1 and J usage is TRBJ2-1, with 10 nucleotides matching TRBD2. V lost 2 bases to trimming and J lost 4 bases; unmatched junction nucleotides: 5. This CDR3 comprises 16 residues. Germline values: CDR1 MGHRA, CDR2 YSYEKL. The CDR3, as DNA: TGCGCCAGCAGCCAACCCGGGACTAGCGTTTACAATGAGCAGTTCTTC. Translation: CASSQPGTSVYNEQFF.

The CDR3 here is CASRGTTGRVHGYTF. In DNA, the CDR3 is TGTGCCAGCAGGGGGACGACTGGGAGGGTCCATGGCTACACCTTC. The V gene is TRBV25-1, the J gene TRBJ1-2, with D perhaps matching TRBD1 (5 bases). Trimming left V 6 bases short and J 6 bases short, with 20 bases between. Germline values: CDR1 MGHDK, CDR2 SYGVNS. This CDR3 is 15 amino acids long.

In this sample, this clone turned up a few times. The V and J genes are TRBV18 and TRBJ1-2, with 7 bases fitting TRBD1. Trimming at V came to 6 bases and at J to 8 bases, leaving 15 bases not matched to a gene. Germline CDR1 and CDR2: KGHSH and LQKENI. The CDR3 is 15 amino acids. This CDR3 reads CASSLDLTGREGYTF. CDR3 DNA sequence: TGTGCCAGCTCCCTCGATTTGACAGGGCGAGAGGGCTACACCTTC.

This chain connects TRBV12-3 or TRBV12-4 to TRBJ1-1; D unresolved. V was cut by 6 bases and J by 4 bases, with 12 bases left in between. CDR3 length: 13 amino acids. The CDR3 DNA reads as TGTGCCAGCAGCTTCCTTCAAGGCACTGAAGCTTTCTTT. Amino acid sequence: CASSFLQGTEAFF.

This rearrangement joins TRBV12-5 to TRBJ2-2; perhaps TRBD1 as D (6 bases). From germline, CDR1 is LGHNT and CDR2 FRNRAP. Trimming left V 0 bases short and J 3 bases short, with 11 bases between. The CDR3 is 16 residues long. CDR3: CASGLVPGADTGELFF. CDR3 nucleotide sequence: TGTGCTAGTGGTTTGGTACCAGGGGCCGACACCGGGGAGCTGTTTTTT.